The 26 T cell receptor beta chains below come from one sample, sequenced in a study of blood T cell repertoires in COVID-19 (TCRdb year 2020). Receptor amplification or capture employed the immunoSEQ multiplex PCR assay. TCRdb mirrors the immuneACCESS table, restricted to in-frame sequences. Some clones are absent from its copies; in checked studies, under half trace to an unresolved V gene, and the reason for the others is unknown. For this sample there are some 400,000 clones; 90% appear just once. About 6.5% of the sample is taken by the ten largest. The sample taken for sequencing was peripheral blood. The receptors shown here come from a man younger than 35 with active or convalescent COVID-19.

The V and J genes are TRBV19 and TRBJ1-5; perhaps TRBD1 as D (6 bases). With 9 bases removed from V and 0 bases from J, the gap between germline ends came to 12 bases. The CDR3 is 14 residues long. CDR1 LNHDA and CDR2 SQIVND come from the germline V gene (reference sequence). The CDR3 DNA is TGTGCCAGCCGACTCAGGGGTAGCAATCAGCCCCAGCATTTT. It is translated as CASRLRGSNQPQHF.

V usage is TRBV6-2 or TRBV6-3 and J usage is TRBJ2-3; 9 bases fit TRBD1. This CDR3 is 15 amino acids long. The ends lost 5 bases at V and 1 base at J; junction bases unmatched: 4. CDR1 and CDR2 (germline): MNHEY, SVGEGT. The CDR3 spells CASSQWTGGTDTQYF. The CDR3 region has the DNA TGTGCCAGCAGTCAGTGGACAGGGGGCACAGATACGCAGTATTTT.

Notes on this clone: This same CDR3 is encoded by further DNA sequences in the sample. The chain employs TRBV28 and TRBJ1-2, with D uncertain. CDR3 size: 13 residues. The V end lost 2 bases, the J end lost 2 bases, and 6 bases lay between the germline ends. Germline-derived CDR1 and CDR2 are MDHEN and SYDVKM. The CDR3 DNA reads TGTGCCAGCAGTTTAGAGCGGAACTATGGCTACACCTTC. It translates to CASSLERNYGYTF.

This sequence joins TRBV7-6 and TRBJ2-7, with TRBD2 as a possible D gene (5 bases). The CDR3 length is 13 residues. Germline V lookup: CDR1 SGHVS, CDR2 FNYEAQ. V dropped 1 base and J dropped 6 bases, with 10 bases sitting between them. In DNA form, the CDR3 reads TGTGCCAGCAGCTTAGACGGGGTTCGCGAGCAGTACTTC. Protein sequence: CASSLDGVREQYF.

The chain links TRBV6-2 or TRBV6-3 to TRBJ2-1, with 8 bases fitting TRBD1. V trimming: 6 bases; J trimming: 4 bases; junction bases outside the gene matches: 8. The CDR3 is 15 amino acids. Germline CDR1 and CDR2: MNHEY and SVGEGT. The CDR3 spells CASSQKDRVYNEQFF. The CDR3 coding sequence is TGTGCCAGCAGCCAAAAGGACAGGGTTTACAATGAGCAGTTCTTC.

The chain recombines TRBV12-3 or TRBV12-4 with TRBJ2-7; the D gene is possibly TRBD2 (5 bases). The CDR3 covers 13 residues. V was cut by 5 bases and J by 3 bases, with 11 bases left in between. This CDR3 is CASSRGPYYEQYF. Written as DNA, the CDR3 is TGTGCCAGCAGTCGCGGGCCGTACTACGAGCAGTACTTC.

This chain links TRBV5-1 with TRBJ2-1; 14 bases are shared with TRBD2. CDR1 SGHRS and CDR2 YFSETQ come from the germline V gene. V lost 0 bases to trimming and J lost 7 bases; unmatched junction nucleotides: 3. The CDR3 covers 16 residues. CDR3 DNA sequence: TGCGCCAGCAGCTTGGCCAGACTAGCGGGGGGGAATGAGCAGTTCTTC. Its protein product is CASSLARLAGGNEQFF.

CDR3 protein: CASSVPGGGETQYF. CDR3 in DNA: TGTGCCAGCAGCGTCCCAGGGGGCGGGGAGACCCAGTACTTC. This sequence joins TRBV9 and TRBJ2-5, with 8 bases identical to TRBD1. The J segment lost 5 bases and the V segment lost 2 bases, leaving 5 bases of the junction unmatched. Germline-derived CDR1 and CDR2 are SGDLS and YYNGEE. The CDR3 is 14 amino acids.

The J gene is TRBJ1-6, the V gene TRBV28, with unresolved D. The length of the CDR3 is 15 residues. The V end lost 5 bases, the J end lost 4 bases, and 12 bases lay between the germline ends. Germline V lookup: CDR1 MDHEN, CDR2 SYDVKM. The CDR3 sequence: CASSPPGKYNSPLHF. The CDR3, as DNA: TGTGCCAGCAGTCCCCCGGGGAAGTATAATTCACCCCTCCACTTT.

This clone was recorded only once. J is TRBJ2-7 and V is TRBV12-3 or TRBV12-4, with D possibly matching TRBD1 (5 bases). This CDR3 is 13 amino acids long. The germline V and J ends were trimmed by 7 bases and 0 bases, with 10 bases remaining between them. The CDR3 reads CASNLDSSYEQYF. The CDR3 coding sequence is TGTGCCAGCAACCTCGACAGCTCCTACGAGCAGTACTTC.

The chain employs TRBV25-1 and TRBJ2-5; TRBD2 matches 8 bases. Trimming removed 5 bases from V and 5 bases from J; junction bases left unmatched: 7. Germline V lookup: CDR1 MGHDK, CDR2 SYGVNS. This CDR3 region has 14 residues. This CDR3 reads CASSFSGARETQYF. The DNA for the CDR3 is TGTGCCAGCAGTTTTAGCGGGGCCCGGGAGACCCAGTACTTC. Filled out from reference TRBV25-1 and TRBJ2-5, the complete variable domain reads EADIYQTPRYLVIGTGKKITLECSQTMGHDKMYWYQQDPGMELHLIHYSYGVNSTEKGDLSSESTVSRIRTEHFPLTLESARPSHTSQYLCASSFSGARETQYFGPGTRLLVL.

CDR3 protein: CAVTVSNQPQHF. Written as DNA, the CDR3 is TGTGCCGTCACAGTGAGCAATCAGCCCCAGCATTTT. V is TRBV28 and J is TRBJ1-5; D ambiguous. Trimming pared 11 bases from V and 1 base from J, leaving 9 bases between. The CDR3 covers 12 residues. Germline values: CDR1 MDHEN, CDR2 SYDVKM.

V gene TRBV12-3 or TRBV12-4 combines with J gene TRBJ2-5, with D unclear. Trimming took 5 bases from V and 5 from J, leaving 12 bases between them. CDR3 length equals 13 residues. CDR3 loop: CASSPRQAETQYF. The CDR3 nucleotides read TGTGCCAGCAGTCCCCGGCAGGCGGAGACCCAGTACTTC.

The chain combines TRBV7-9 with TRBJ1-1; 9 bases fit TRBD1. Trimming took 5 bases from V and 7 from J; bases not matched to a gene: 8. This CDR3 is built from 14 residues. CDR1 is SEHNR and CDR2 is FQNEAQ in the germline V gene (reference sequence). Written as DNA, the CDR3 is TGTGCCAGCAGCGTAAGGACAGGGGCGGATGAAGCTTTCTTT. Translating it yields CASSVRTGADEAFF. The whole variable domain, remainder taken from reference TRBV7-9 and TRBJ1-1, is DTGVSQNPRHKITKRGQNVTFRCDPISEHNRLYWYRQTLGQGPEFLTYFQNEAQLEKSRLLSDRFSAERPKGSFSTLEIQRTEQGDSAMYLCASSVRTGADEAFFGQGTRLTVV.

In regard to this clone: Other DNA sequences within the sample encode an identical CDR3. V and J are TRBV7-2 and TRBJ2-7; 8 nucleotides line up with TRBD2. V dropped 3 bases and J dropped 2; count of bases not matched to a gene: 3. This CDR3 contains 14 residues. CDR1 and CDR2 (germline): SGHTA, FQGNSA. CDR3 region: CASSFSGGTYEQYF. The CDR3 nucleotides read TGTGCCAGCAGCTTTTCGGGGGGGACCTACGAGCAGTACTTC. Filled out from reference TRBV7-2 and TRBJ2-7, the complete variable domain reads GAGVSQSPSNKVTEKGKDVELRCDPISGHTALYWYRQSLGQGLEFLIYFQGNSAPDKSGLPSDRFSAERTGGSVSTLTIQRTQQEDSAVYLCASSFSGGTYEQYFGPGTRLTVT.

The chain carries TRBV9 and TRBJ1-4; possible D gene TRBD1, 5 bases. The CDR3 is made up of 16 amino acids. V dropped 0 bases and J dropped 11 bases, with 20 bases sitting between them. From germline, CDR1 is SGDLS and CDR2 YYNGEE. CDR3 sequence reads: CASSVGPPQGDRKLFF. The DNA for the CDR3 is TGTGCCAGCAGCGTAGGCCCCCCACAAGGGGATAGGAAACTGTTTTTT.

This chain uses TRBV18 with TRBJ2-5; TRBD2 matches 11 bases. Trimming took 3 bases from V and 6 from J; bases not matched to a gene: 6. CDR3 length equals 15 residues. The germline gives CDR1 KGHSH, CDR2 LQKENI. The chain's CDR3 is CASSPGLAALKTQYF. The CDR3 DNA follows: TGTGCCAGCTCACCGGGACTAGCGGCCCTTAAGACCCAGTACTTC.

The count of this clone is one. This rearrangement joins TRBV4-3 to TRBJ2-1; no clear D gene. The CDR3 covers 16 residues. Between the trimmed V and J ends, which lost 1 base and 4 bases, there was a span of 14 bases. Germline lookup yields CDR1 LGHNA and CDR2 YSLEER. Here the CDR3 reads CASSQVPVTGYNEQFF. The CDR3 DNA reads TGCGCCAGCAGCCAAGTACCAGTAACCGGGTACAATGAGCAGTTCTTC.

This clone was seen only a few times. This CDR3 is also generated by other DNA sequences in the sample. The genes are TRBV19 and TRBJ1-2; 7 bases match TRBD1. V lost 3 bases to trimming and J lost 4 bases; unmatched junction nucleotides: 8. The CDR3 runs to 15 residues. Germline values: CDR1 LNHDA, CDR2 SQIVND (reference sequence). CDR3 sequence: CASSIGGDSVYGYTF. DNA of the CDR3: TGTGCCAGTAGTATTGGCGGGGACAGCGTCTATGGCTACACCTTC.

This clone showed up just a few times. This rearrangement joins TRBV6-2 or TRBV6-3 to TRBJ1-3; 7 bases are shared with TRBD1. With 0 bases clipped from V and 0 bases from J, the junction kept 5 bases outside the gene matches. The germline CDR1 and CDR2 sequences are MNHEY and SVGEGT. The CDR3 sequence is 17 residues long. CDR3 coding DNA: TGTGCCAGCAGTTACTCTGCAGGGACAGCCTCTGGAAACACCATATATTTT. Residues: CASSYSAGTASGNTIYF.

The CDR3 sequence: CASSLDYEQYF. In DNA form, the CDR3 reads TGTGCCAGCTCACTAGACTACGAGCAGTACTTC. V gene TRBV18 combines with J gene TRBJ2-7; no clear D gene. Germline-derived CDR1 and CDR2 are KGHSH and LQKENI. Trimming took 4 bases from V and 3 from J, leaving 4 bases between them. The length of the CDR3 is 11 residues.

This clone was found once. V gene TRBV5-4 combines with J gene TRBJ2-2; maybe TRBD1 (5 bases). CDR1 SGHNT and CDR2 YYREEE come from the germline V gene (reference sequence). The CDR3 extends over 13 amino acids. Trimming stripped 4 bases from V and 5 bases from J, with 9 bases between. The CDR3 DNA reads TGTGCCAGCAGCCAGACAGCGACCGGGGAGCTGTTTTTT. Translation gives CASSQTATGELFF.

This chain joins TRBV14 and TRBJ1-2; no clear D. Trimming took off 5 bases at V and 3 bases at J, with 19 bases between the two ends. CDR1 and CDR2 (germline): SGHDN, FVKESK. The CDR3 is 16 amino acids. CDR3 protein: CASSEGWAGIDYGYTF. In nucleotides, the CDR3 is TGTGCCAGCAGCGAAGGGTGGGCCGGGATCGACTATGGCTACACCTTC.

This clone was seen only once. The rearrangement joins TRBV28 to TRBJ1-5; D is unclear. The CDR3 totals 13 residues. V was clipped by 10 bases and J by 4 bases, with 14 bases between them. CDR1 and CDR2 from the germline V gene are MDHEN and SYDVKM. The CDR3 reads CATGELGNQPQHF. The CDR3 region has the DNA TGTGCCACGGGAGAATTAGGGAATCAGCCCCAGCATTTT. The whole variable domain, remainder taken from reference TRBV28 and TRBJ1-5, is DVKVTQSSRYLVKRTGEKVFLECVQDMDHENMFWYRQDPGLGLRLIYFSYDVKMKEKGDIPEGYSVSREKKERFSLILESASTNQTSMYLCATGELGNQPQHFGDGTRLSIL.

The chain is built from TRBV7-6 and TRBJ2-1; 11 bases are a match to TRBD2. The CDR3 extends over 15 amino acids. After removal of 3 bases from V and 6 bases from J, the junction contained 4 bases not matched to a gene. CDR1 is SGHVS, CDR2 FNYEAQ, per germline. The CDR3 DNA sequence: TGTGCCAGCAGCTTGCTAGCGGGAGGTTTCAATGAGCAGTTCTTC. It is translated as CASSLLAGGFNEQFF. Using reference TRBV7-6 and TRBJ2-1 for the parts outside the CDR3, the full variable domain is GAGVSQSPRYKVTKRGQDVALRCDPISGHVSLYWYRQALGQGPEFLTYFNYEAQQDKSGLPNDRFSAERPEGSISTLTIQRTEQRDSAMYRCASSLLAGGFNEQFFGPGTRLTVL.

The J gene is TRBJ1-2, the V gene TRBV6-1; 8 bases map to TRBD1. The CDR3 runs 15 residues. Germline values: CDR1 MNHNS, CDR2 SASEGT. Trimming cost V 3 bases and J 3 bases; bases outside gene matches: 6. CDR3 sequence (DNA): TGTGCCAGCAGTGAGGGGGAACAGGGGGACTATGGCTACACCTTC. This sequence encodes CASSEGEQGDYGYTF.